This entry describes one T cell receptor beta chain. Its antigen has not been determined. It has no much larger one-base neighbor in the sample; base qualities were not kept. The sample belongs to a study of shared clonotypes between healthy human individuals (dated by TCRdb to 2020 to 2022). In terms of the full investigation: Three men and a couple of women, aged 18 to 49 years, made up the cohort. For each donor, CD4 naive and CD4 memory were each given three plates, CD8 naive was given two plates, and CD8 memory was given one plate. To increase sequencing depth and limit assay-specific biases, different laboratories used diverse techniques to prepare libraries and sequence TCR repertoires. Blood TCR repertoires of about five healthy adults were deeply sequenced to estimate repertoire size and the extent of clonotype sharing between individuals. Between about 0.8 and 8.9 billion PBMCs per donor were obtained by leukapheresis.

The donors were healthy, HIV-negative adults with no recently reported acute infections or vaccinations. Only Caucasian adults living in Nashville, Tennessee, USA were represented among the donors. Magnetic negative selection was used to enrich CD4+ T cells, after which naive cells were positively selected on CD45RA and the negative fraction became the memory subset. Blood was collected by leukapheresis, and PBMCs were isolated by Ficoll-Histopaque density gradient centrifugation and then cryopreserved in liquid nitrogen vapor phase. Analytical flow cytometry was used to check the purity and quantity of every magnetically sorted T cell population. Genomic DNA was isolated from every sorted fraction and measured by UV absorbance on a Nanodrop 2000c. Using the deep immunoSEQ assay, multiplex PCR amplified TCR CDR3 regions from genomic DNA. Extracted genomic DNA from each cell subset was spread evenly across all wells of several immunoSEQ 96-well plates, with each plate serving as a replicate. Each replicate PCR for sorted subsets received roughly 200 ng genomic DNA, equal to roughly 30,000 T cell genomes. The purified libraries were quantified using a Qubit 3.0 fluorometer, sized with a Bioanalyzer 2100, and then quantified again using the KAPA Library Quantification kit. A separate single-read 150-cycle Illumina NextSeq 550 flow cell was used to sequence each immunoSEQ 96-well plate. Turning to the authors' computational methods: The immunoSEQ output contained only junctional sequences without quality scores, so filtering could not match that applied to full-length reads. To assign V/J genes and CDR3, sequences were annotated using PyIR, a Python wrapper for IgBLAST v1.9, with IMGT germline references. Reads were filtered out if the reads had weak V/J assignments (E-value above 1e-6), no CDR3, stop codons, out-of-frame junctions, or ambiguous translated residues. V3J clonotypes were defined by identical inferred V gene, J gene, and CDR3 amino acid sequence. Percentage overlap between repertoires was computed as shared unique clonotypes divided by the size of the smaller repertoire. Three approaches were used to assess repertoire richness: RTK rarefaction, the Chao1 estimator, and Recon v2.1 estimates of unobserved clonotypes. OLGA was used to compute generation probabilities for all TCRbeta clonotypes that the gDNA method yielded from a handful of donors. The table was pulled from immuneACCESS by TCRdb, which kept in-frame rearrangements only. Such tables lose some clones; where checked, under half of the loss comes from unresolved V genes, and the rest has no known cause. V, J and clone size were drawn from that table, and D and trimming were deduced from the DNA. The sample records 800,000 to 1,200,000 clones, about 80% of which are singletons. The ten biggest clones cover more than 0.5% of the sample.

The CDR3 spans 13 residues, from the cysteine through the phenylalanine. Only the CDR3 region is kept as DNA, spanning 39 bases read in frame from base 1. Sequences MNHEY (CDR1) and SMNVEV (CDR2) are obtained from the germline V gene (reference sequence). V loses 7 bases of germline sequence and J loses 2 bases, and the interval between the two ends is 11 bases. The paper's findings and limits, for the study overall: Naive subsets generally had larger estimated clonotype richness than memory subsets. Across four donors, 4.5% to 6.5% of naive CD4, approximately 3.6% of naive CD8, about 2.3% of memory CD4, and about 0.44% of memory CD8 clonotypes were shared. Higher generation probabilities were observed for clonotypes shared by all four sorted-subset donors than for non-shared clonotypes. Pairwise subsampling led to the expectation that sequencing depth would affect the degree of clonotype sharing among donors. Rarefaction of sorted-subset datasets indicated incomplete sequencing despite the large sequencing depth. Because the study included a small number of donors, the genetic and exposure-history diversity represented was limited. Sampling was limited to blood, and TCR repertoires in tissue likely differ from TCR repertoires in blood.

The sample was memory CD4+ T cells from PBMCs. In the paper's terms, the cell subset or site label means: CD45RA-negative fraction. The sequence is built from TRBV27 and TRBJ1-2, with the D gene uncertain. The clonotype originates from a man between 18 and 29 years old in good health. Some clones in this sample may be carry-over from other donors' samples. The DNA reads TGTGCCAGCAAACTTCAAGAAAACTATGGCTACACCTTC. The translation is CASKLQENYGYTF.